This T cell receptor (beta chain) comes out of a study of T cells in Graves' hyperthyroidism and ophthalmopathy. This clonotype was found many times. Amplification yielded TCR beta CDR3 regions, with RNA transcripts as the source. The study used the HTBI primer set for a first-round RT-PCR of the TCR CDR3. TCRdb independently ran MiXCR on the multiplex PCR reads; one entry per CDR3 protein. This table has roughly 300,000 distinct CDR3 sequences, less than 30% appearing once. The CDR3 consists of 14 residues. V was clipped by 8 bases and J by 4 bases; unmatched bases: 7. Germline V gives CDR1 KGHSH, CDR2 LQKENI.

The chain employs TRBV18 and TRBJ1-1; the match to TRBD1 covers 10 bases. The sample taken for sequencing was blood. The TCR originated in a middle-aged man with Graves' hyperthyroidism that later progressed to Graves' ophthalmopathy. The CDR3 nucleotides are TGTGCCAGCGAGGCCGGGACAGGGGCCACTGAAGCTTTCTTT. Translation: CASEAGTGATEAFF.